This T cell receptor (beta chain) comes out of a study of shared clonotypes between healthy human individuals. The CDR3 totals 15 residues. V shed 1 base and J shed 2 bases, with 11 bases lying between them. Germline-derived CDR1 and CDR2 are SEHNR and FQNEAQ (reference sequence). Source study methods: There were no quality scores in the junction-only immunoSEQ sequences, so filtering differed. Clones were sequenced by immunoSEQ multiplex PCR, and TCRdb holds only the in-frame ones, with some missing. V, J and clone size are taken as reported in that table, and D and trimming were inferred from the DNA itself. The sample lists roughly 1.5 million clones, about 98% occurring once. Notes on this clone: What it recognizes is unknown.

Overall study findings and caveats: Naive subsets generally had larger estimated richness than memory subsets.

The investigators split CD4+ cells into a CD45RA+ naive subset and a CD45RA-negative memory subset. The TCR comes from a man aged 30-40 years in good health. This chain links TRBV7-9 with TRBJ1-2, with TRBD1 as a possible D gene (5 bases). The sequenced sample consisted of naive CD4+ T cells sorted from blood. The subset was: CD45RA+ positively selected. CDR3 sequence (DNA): TGTGCCAGCAGCTTAGGAGAAACAGGCAACTATGGCTACACCTTC. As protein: CASSLGETGNYGYTF. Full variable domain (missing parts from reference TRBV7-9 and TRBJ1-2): DTGVSQNPRHKITKRGQNVTFRCDPISEHNRLYWYRQTLGQGPEFLTYFQNEAQLEKSRLLSDRFSAERPKGSFSTLEIQRTEQGDSAMYLCASSLGETGNYGYTFGSGTRLTVV.